This T cell receptor (beta chain) was recovered during a study of blood T cell repertoires in COVID-19. This table comes from immunoSEQ multiplex PCR, and its TCRdb copy is limited to in-frame clones, with some not included. The profile shows tens of thousands of clones, approximately 81% of them singletons. Germline V gene sequence: CDR1 MNHEY, CDR2 SVGAGI. The CDR3 has 15 amino acids. Germline trimming cut 6 bases from V and 2 bases from J; bases unmatched to any gene: 6. The receptor was derived from a man in his 60s with COVID-19, enrolled during active disease. The rearrangement uses TRBV6-5 and TRBJ2-7; 11 nucleotides align to TRBD2. The sequencing input was peripheral blood. The CDR3 spells CASRSGTSGPYEQYF. In DNA, the CDR3 is TGTGCCAGCAGGTCCGGGACTAGCGGCCCCTACGAGCAGTACTTC.